These 27 T cell receptor beta chains came from one sample sequenced in a study of vaccination effects on CD4 cells after COVID-19. These receptors have no identified antigens. Antigen-specific CD4+ T cells expanded by the ViraFEST assay with viral peptide pools were then sequenced. Following 10 days of culture, CD4+ T cells were isolated. The table came from immunoSEQ multiplex PCR; TCRdb's copy has only in-frame clones and leaves some out. Of some 79,000 clones in the sample, 74% were seen once. Material: CD4+ T cells from PBMCs cultured with HCoV-229E spike peptides, obtained before COVID-19 vaccination. Source of these receptors: a human donor who received a COVID-19 vaccine.

This chain links TRBV6-2 or TRBV6-3 with TRBJ2-3; 8 positions agree with TRBD2. The CDR3 covers 18 residues. Germline V gene sequence: CDR1 MNHEY, CDR2 SVGEGT. J gave up 5 bases and V 3 bases, and 16 bases lay outside the gene matches. The CDR3 DNA is TGTGCCAGCAGTTATCATCCCCGGACAGCGGGGGCCCTAGATACGCAGTATTTT. Translating gives CASSYHPRTAGALDTQYF.

The chain is built from TRBV6-5 and TRBJ1-3, with TRBD1 as a possible D gene (5 bases). CDR3 length: 16 amino acids. The V end was cut by 2 bases, the J end by 0 bases, with 11 bases between. The germline V gene has CDR1 MNHEY and CDR2 SVGAGI. CDR3 DNA: TGTGCCAGCAGTTACGGGGGAATAGGCTCTGGAAACACCATATATTTT. This codes for CASSYGGIGSGNTIYF.

The genes are TRBV7-9 and TRBJ1-2, with 10 bases matching TRBD1. The germline V gene has CDR1 SEHNR and CDR2 FQNEAQ (reference sequence). The trim removed 5 bases at V and 2 bases at J, leaving 5 bases unmatched. The CDR3 is 15 residues long. As DNA, the CDR3 is TGTGCCAGCAGCGCCCGGGACAGGGGAAACTATGGCTACACCTTC. Its protein is CASSARDRGNYGYTF.

The chain combines TRBV18 with TRBJ2-5, with 11 bases matching TRBD2. The CDR3 runs 16 residues. J lost 1 base, V lost 3 bases, and 4 bases had no gene match. Germline CDR1 KGHSH, CDR2 LQKENI. CDR3 residues: CASSPASGGIQETQYF. CDR3 bases: TGTGCCAGCTCACCCGCTAGCGGGGGGATCCAAGAGACCCAGTACTTC. Drawing the rest from reference TRBV18 and TRBJ2-5, the complete variable domain is NAGVMQNPRHLVRRRGQEARLRCSPMKGHSHVYWYRQLPEEGLKFMVYLQKENIIDESGMPKERFSAEFPKEGPSILRIQQVVRGDSAAYFCASSPASGGIQETQYFGPGTRLLVL.

Concerning this clone: The same CDR3 is also encoded by other DNA sequences in this sample. The V call is TRBV6-5, the J call TRBJ2-7, with D perhaps being TRBD1 or TRBD2 (7 bases each). This CDR3 region has 14 residues. Germline CDR1 reads MNHEY; CDR2 reads SVGAGI. CDR3 in DNA: TGTGCCAGCAGTTCTCAGGGGGGGTCCTACGAGCAGTACGTT. Translation: CASSSQGGSYEQYV.

This chain uses TRBV9 with TRBJ2-5; D unresolved. V lost 0 bases, J lost 1 base, and 7 bases lay in between. The CDR3 loop spans 14 amino acids. The germline V gene has CDR1 SGDLS and CDR2 YYNGEE. DNA of the CDR3: TGTGCCAGCAGCGTAGGTGGCACCCAAGAGACCCAGTACTTC. This encodes CASSVGGTQETQYF.

V usage is TRBV6-5 and J usage is TRBJ1-2; weak D call: TRBD1 (5 bases). Germline CDR1 and CDR2: MNHEY and SVGAGI. V dropped 2 bases and J dropped 8 bases, with 12 bases sitting between them. CDR3 size: 13 residues. The CDR3 sequence is CASSYGDVGGYTF. Written as DNA, the CDR3 is TGTGCCAGCAGTTACGGGGACGTCGGAGGCTACACCTTC.

This chain uses TRBV14 with TRBJ2-5, with D perhaps matching TRBD1 (5 bases). The CDR3 totals 14 residues. The V gene's germline CDR1 is SGHDN and CDR2 FVKESK. Trimming pared 4 bases from V and 4 bases from J, leaving 13 bases between. The CDR3 reads CASSPFRASETQYF. Written as DNA, the CDR3 is TGTGCCAGCAGCCCCTTCAGGGCTTCAGAGACCCAGTACTTC.

The table lists this clone with a few counts. The rearrangement joins TRBV7-2 to TRBJ1-3; D call uncertain. V was pared by 1 base and J by 0 bases, with 10 bases between. This CDR3 is built from 16 residues. Germline-derived CDR1 and CDR2 are SGHTA and FQGNSA. CDR3 DNA: TGTGCCAGCAGCTTAGTCCCCCAGAGCTCTGGAAACACCATATATTTT. Protein sequence: CASSLVPQSSGNTIYF.

V and J are TRBV28 and TRBJ2-4, with 9 nucleotides matching TRBD2. CDR1 is MDHEN, CDR2 SYDVKM, per germline. V shed 7 bases and J 0 bases; nucleotides not matched to a gene: 10. CDR3 length: 17 amino acids. CDR3: CASTPQRGAVAKNIQYF. The DNA for the CDR3 is TGTGCCAGCACCCCCCAGCGGGGGGCCGTAGCCAAAAACATTCAGTACTTC.

CDR3 in amino acids: CASSRTSRTRDGYTF. In DNA, the CDR3 is TGTGCCAGTAGTCGTACGTCGAGGACTAGGGATGGCTACACCTTC. The gene calls are TRBV19 and TRBJ1-2; D is undetermined. The CDR3 has 15 amino acids. Per the germline V gene, CDR1 is LNHDA and CDR2 is SQIVND (reference sequence). V shed 5 bases and J shed 6 bases, with 19 bases lying between them.

The chain combines TRBV15 with TRBJ1-4; tentative D call: TRBD1 (5 bases). The CDR3 runs to 14 residues. V dropped 0 bases and J dropped 7 bases, with 9 bases sitting between them. CDR1 LNHNV and CDR2 YYDKDF come from the germline V gene (reference sequence). This CDR3 is CATSRDRDGEKLFF. The CDR3 DNA follows: TGTGCCACCAGCAGAGACCGGGACGGTGAAAAACTGTTTTTT.

This clone came up a few times. The V and J genes are TRBV19 and TRBJ1-2; TRBD1 is a possible D gene (6 bases). Trimming took 3 bases from V and 5 from J, leaving 19 bases between them. CDR3 length: 16 amino acids. Germline CDR1 reads LNHDA; CDR2 reads SQIVND (reference sequence). CDR3 bases: TGTGCCAGTAGTATCCCCCGGCAGGGGAGGATTTATGGCTACACCTTC. As protein: CASSIPRQGRIYGYTF.

This chain links TRBV6-6 with TRBJ2-7, with D unresolved. The CDR3 has 14 amino acids. The germline CDR1 and CDR2 sequences are MNHNY and SVGAGI (reference sequence). Trimming cost V 2 bases and J 4 bases, with 12 bases left between them. CDR3 in amino acids: CASSYANVNYEQYV. CDR3 nucleotides: TGTGCCAGCAGTTACGCGAATGTCAATTACGAGCAGTACGTC.

This clone has just a few counts. This chain joins TRBV10-1 and TRBJ2-3; D remains ambiguous. V lost 4 bases to trimming and J lost 3 bases, with 14 bases between them. This CDR3 comprises 15 residues. Germline loops: CDR1 WNHNN, CDR2 SYGVQD (reference sequence). The CDR3 coding sequence is TGCGCCAGCAGTGCTTCGCTACAGTTTACAGATACGCAGTATTTT. This gives the protein CASSASLQFTDTQYF.

CDR3 loop: CASSLFGWVGTVANYGYTF. DNA of the CDR3: TGTGCCAGCAGCTTATTCGGCTGGGTTGGGACAGTAGCTAACTATGGCTACACCTTC. The rearrangement links TRBV7-2 to TRBJ1-2, with 7 bases identical to TRBD1. Looked up from germline, CDR1 is SGHTA and CDR2 is FQGNSA. The CDR3 is made up of 19 amino acids. V lost 2 bases to trimming and J lost 0 bases; unmatched junction nucleotides: 15.

This chain connects TRBV10-3 to TRBJ1-1, with D unclear. The CDR3 contains 13 residues. Germline V lookup: CDR1 ENHRY, CDR2 SYGVKD. V was trimmed by 6 bases and J by 0 bases, leaving 8 bases between them. CDR3 residues: CAIRMDVNTEAFF. In DNA form, the CDR3 reads TGTGCCATCAGAATGGACGTGAACACTGAAGCTTTCTTT.

The V and J genes are TRBV18 and TRBJ1-3; 7 nucleotides match TRBD1. V was pared by 4 bases and J by 2 bases, with 2 bases of the junction left unmatched. This CDR3 has 14 residues. CDR1 KGHSH and CDR2 LQKENI come from the germline V gene. The CDR3 loop is CASSQDRAGNTIYF. The CDR3 nucleotides read TGTGCCAGCTCACAAGACAGGGCTGGAAACACCATATATTTT.

This chain joins TRBV15 and TRBJ2-7; D not resolved. The CDR3 totals 14 residues. Germline V lookup: CDR1 LNHNV, CDR2 YYDKDF (reference sequence). V lost 2 bases and J lost 3, with 11 bases in between. CDR3 loop: CATSRPDPFYEQYV. CDR3 sequence (DNA): TGTGCCACCAGCAGACCCGACCCATTCTACGAGCAGTACGTC.

The J gene is TRBJ1-6, the V gene TRBV4-1, with TRBD1 as a possible D gene (6 bases). This CDR3 comprises 16 residues. Trimming pared 3 bases from V and 7 bases from J, leaving 16 bases between. The V gene's germline CDR1 is MGHRA and CDR2 YSYEKL. In DNA form, the CDR3 reads TGCGCCAGCAGCCACCAGGGGCCCCTCAAGAATTCACCCCTCCACTTT. As protein: CASSHQGPLKNSPLHF.

The chain joins TRBV4-1 to TRBJ2-1; D not certain. V lost 0 bases to trimming and J lost 0 bases, with 9 bases between them. The CDR3 spans 16 residues. Per the germline V gene, CDR1 is MGHRA and CDR2 is YSYEKL. CDR3 nucleotides: TGCGCCAGCAGCCAAGATAGTGGTAGCTCCTACAATGAGCAGTTCTTC. This codes for CASSQDSGSSYNEQFF.

The genes are TRBV6-5 and TRBJ1-1; a possible D gene is TRBD1 (6 bases). The CDR3 is 14 residues long. Germline loops: CDR1 MNHEY, CDR2 SVGAGI. V lost 2 bases and J 2 bases, leaving 9 bases between the germline ends. The CDR3 DNA reads as TGTGCCAGCAGTTACACAGGGACAAACACTGAAGCTTTCTTT. It yields the protein CASSYTGTNTEAFF.

The chain employs TRBV7-2 and TRBJ2-7; 8 bases are shared with TRBD2. After removal of 1 base from V and 0 bases from J, the junction contained 8 bases not matched to a gene. The CDR3 is made up of 17 amino acids. In germline, CDR1 is SGHTA, CDR2 FQGNSA. CDR3 sequence reads: CASSLGGGGLSSYEQYV. The CDR3 region has the DNA TGTGCCAGCAGCTTAGGGGGCGGGGGGCTGAGCTCCTACGAGCAGTACGTC.

This chain uses TRBV19 with TRBJ2-2; possible D gene TRBD2, 6 bases. Looked up from germline, CDR1 is LNHDA and CDR2 is SQIVND (reference sequence). CDR3 size: 15 residues. Trimming cost V 4 bases and J 8 bases, with 17 bases left between them. CDR3 sequence reads: CASSTTGDRGGELFF. As DNA, the CDR3 is TGTGCCAGTAGTACTACGGGGGACCGAGGGGGGGAGCTGTTTTTT.

The chain combines TRBV11-2 with TRBJ2-1; D is perhaps TRBD2 (6 bases). Trimming removed 5 bases from V and 5 bases from J, with 16 bases in between. Germline values: CDR1 SGHAT, CDR2 FQNNGV. CDR3 length equals 15 residues. The CDR3 loop reads CASSPMGGTHNEQFF. CDR3 bases: TGTGCCAGCAGCCCAATGGGGGGAACACACAATGAGCAGTTCTTC.

Only a few counts were recorded for this clone. The genes are TRBV5-4 and TRBJ2-1; 8 positions agree with TRBD1. The CDR3 totals 14 residues. Germline V lookup: CDR1 SGHNT, CDR2 YYREEE (reference sequence). Trimming at V came to 1 base and at J to 6 bases, leaving 3 bases not matched to a gene. The CDR3 coding sequence is TGTGCCAGCAGCTTGCCGGGGACAGGCAATGAGCAGTTCTTC. Translation: CASSLPGTGNEQFF.

In this sample, this clone turned up once. The V gene is TRBV2, the J gene TRBJ1-1; no firm D call. The length of the CDR3 is 12 residues. Trimming took 8 bases from V and 7 from J, leaving 14 bases between them. In germline, CDR1 is SNHLY, CDR2 FYNNEI. CDR3: CASSNAAREAFF. The CDR3 DNA reads as TGTGCCAGCTCGAACGCGGCCCGTGAAGCTTTCTTT.